A single sample is the source of the 20 T cell receptor beta chains below, sequenced in a study of T cells in Graves' hyperthyroidism and ophthalmopathy (dated by TCRdb to the late 2010s). Library prep was done by multiplex PCR. These reads were obtained on an Illumina HiSeq 2000. TCR beta CDR3 regions were amplified from RNA transcripts. For the first round of RT-PCR on the TCR CDR3, the HTBI primer set was used together with the Qiagen OneStep RT-PCR kit. TCRdb's own reprocessing of the public reads used fastp at Q25 and MiXCR and kept productive beta chains. Each record represents a unique CDR3 protein, reported with the most common genes and DNA among its rows. The sample includes around 580,000 distinct CDR3 sequences, with about 43% observed a single time. The ten largest clones add up to about 8.3% of the sample. Sequenced sample: peripheral blood or thyroid tissue (not recorded which). These receptors all stem from a woman younger than 35 with Graves' hyperthyroidism.

The genes are TRBV2 and TRBJ2-5; D not certain. Per the germline V gene, CDR1 is SNHLY and CDR2 is FYNNEI. V was pared by 10 bases and J by 2 bases, with 8 bases between. The CDR3 length is 11 residues. The DNA for the CDR3 is TGTGCCATCGGACGGCAAGAGACCCAGTACTTC. It is translated as CAIGRQETQYF.

This clonotype was counted many times. The CDR3 DNA follows: TGTGCCATCAGTGTTCAAGAGACCCAGTACTTC. As protein: CAISVQETQYF. The chain recombines TRBV10-3 with TRBJ2-5; no clear D gene. The CDR3 runs to 11 residues. V was pared by 4 bases and J by 2 bases, with 2 bases between. Germline V CDR1 and CDR2: ENHRY, SYGVKD.

The rearrangement uses TRBV7-3 and TRBJ2-7; 8 bases match TRBD2. The CDR3 consists of 13 residues. The trim removed 6 bases at V and 7 bases at J, leaving 8 bases unmatched. The germline gives CDR1 SGHTA, CDR2 FQGTGA. CDR3 in amino acids: CASSSSPSGEQYF. Here the CDR3 DNA reads TGTGCCAGCAGTTCCTCCCCTAGCGGGGAGCAGTACTTC.

Points on this clonotype: A read error may produce the germline difference seen at one junction end. This chain uses TRBV7-3 with TRBJ2-6; D possibly matches TRBD1 or TRBD2 (5 bases each). This CDR3 spans 13 amino acids. Germline CDR1 and CDR2: SGHTA and FQGTGA. Written as DNA, the CDR3 is TGTGCCAGCAGCCTCATTGGGGGCAACGTCCTGACTTTC. Protein: CASSLIGGNVLTF.

V is TRBV10-1 and J is TRBJ2-1, with 8 bases identical to TRBD2. There are 16 residues in the CDR3. Germline CDR1 WNHNN, CDR2 SYGVQD (reference sequence). Trimming took 3 bases from V and 6 from J; bases not matched to a gene: 10. The CDR3 DNA reads as TGCGCCAGCAGTGACCCGGTAGGCGCGGGAGGCAATGAGCAGTTCTTC. Protein sequence: CASSDPVGAGGNEQFF.

This clonotype was counted only a few times. The chain carries TRBV29-1 and TRBJ2-1, with 10 positions matching TRBD2. This CDR3 region has 15 residues. The V gene end was trimmed by 1 base and the J gene end by 6 bases; junction bases not matched to a gene: 6. From germline, CDR1 is SQVTM and CDR2 ANQGSEA. The CDR3 is CSVEGSGRAVNEQFF. CDR3 sequence (DNA): TGCAGCGTTGAAGGAAGCGGGAGGGCTGTCAATGAGCAGTTCTTC.

This clonotype was counted once. J is TRBJ2-7 and V is TRBV10-3; no definite D call. The CDR3 totals 9 residues. Germline loops: CDR1 ENHRY, CDR2 SYGVKD. In nucleotides, the CDR3 is TGTCCCACCACATACGAGCAGTACTTC. This sequence encodes CPTTYEQYF.

This clonotype is a singleton in its sample. DNA for the CDR3: TGTGCCAGCCATCCGGGACAGGGATACGAGCAGTACTTC. Its protein product is CASHPGQGYEQYF. This rearrangement joins TRBV2 to TRBJ2-7; TRBD1 matches 9 bases. The V segment lost 8 bases and the J segment 4 bases; nucleotides outside the gene matches: 6. The CDR3 runs to 13 residues. Germline values: CDR1 SNHLY, CDR2 FYNNEI.

This clonotype came up many times. This chain links TRBV24-1 with TRBJ2-2, with 12 bases that match TRBD2. Germline V gene sequence: CDR1 KGHDR, CDR2 SFDVKD. Trimming at V came to 4 bases and at J to 2 bases, leaving 7 bases not matched to a gene. This CDR3 is built from 18 residues. DNA of the CDR3: TGTGCCACCAGTGACTACGGACTAGCGGGACCAAACACCGGGGAGCTGTTTTTT. This translates into CATSDYGLAGPNTGELFF.

The genes are TRBV7-9 and TRBJ2-5; the match to TRBD1 covers 8 bases. Germline V gives CDR1 SEHNR, CDR2 FQNEAQ (reference sequence). The CDR3 has 15 residues. V shed 3 bases and J 3 bases; nucleotides not matched to a gene: 6. CDR3 region: CASSLPLTGEETQYF. In DNA form, the CDR3 reads TGTGCCAGCAGCTTGCCGCTGACAGGGGAAGAGACCCAGTACTTC.

This clonotype was found many times. This sequence joins TRBV10-3 and TRBJ2-7, with D tentatively TRBD1 (6 bases). Per germline, CDR1 ENHRY and CDR2 SYGVKD. The CDR3 extends over 15 amino acids. The ends were cut back, 3 bases at V and 5 bases at J, with 17 bases in the middle. The CDR3 DNA follows: TGTGCCATCAGTGATATGGGGAATTCAGGGGACGAGCAGTACTTC. Amino acids: CAISDMGNSGDEQYF.

This clonotype was seen ten or more times. The chain carries TRBV12-5 and TRBJ2-7; unclear D gene. The V gene's germline CDR1 is LGHNT and CDR2 FRNRAP. Between the trimmed V and J ends, which lost 2 bases and 0 bases, there was a span of 5 bases. The CDR3 sequence is 13 residues long. CDR3 nucleotide sequence: TGTGCTAGTGGTTTGCCGAACTCCTACGAGCAGTACTTC. It is translated as CASGLPNSYEQYF.

With regard to this clonotype: Mismatch with germline at one junction end may stem from a read error. The chain combines TRBV7-3 with TRBJ1-1; unclear D gene. The length of the CDR3 is 13 residues. CDR1 and CDR2 from the germline V gene are SGHTA and FQGTGA. The CDR3: CASSPGLVPVAFF. The CDR3, as DNA: TGCGCCAGCAGCCCTGGGTTGGTTCCAGTAGCTTTCTTT. Together with reference TRBV7-3 and TRBJ1-1, the CDR3 gives the full variable domain: GAGVSQTPSNKVTEKGKYVELRCDPISGHTALYWYRQSLGQGPEFLIYFQGTGAADDSGLPNDRFFAVRPEGSVSTLKIQRTERGDSAVYLCASSPGLVPVAFFGQGTRLTVV.

Comments on this clonotype: A junction end diverges from the germline sequence, so it may reflect a read error. CDR3 DNA sequence: TGTGCCAGCAGTCGGACAGGGGAGCTGTACTTC. It codes for CASSRTGELYF. The rearrangement uses TRBV27 and TRBJ2-7; TRBD1 aligns across 9 bases. This CDR3 has 11 residues. CDR1 MNHEY and CDR2 SMNVEV come from the germline V gene (reference sequence).

This clonotype was found once. The limits of the CDR3 on the DNA are not certain, so only TCRdb's listed CDR3 is given. V and J are TRBV6-4 and TRBJ2-5; the table's TRBD2 call for D was not verified on the DNA. Termini included, the CDR3 measures 20 amino acids. CDR1 is MRHNA, CDR2 SNTAGT, per germline. The CDR3 sequence: CASRQTDYGYTFGSGETQYF.

This clonotype was recorded at least ten times. The gene calls are TRBV19 and TRBJ2-7; 9 positions match TRBD1. Trimming cost V 3 bases and J 6 bases; bases outside gene matches: 6. The CDR3 spans 14 residues. Germline assignment: CDR1 LNHDA and CDR2 SQIVND (reference sequence). CDR3 bases: TGTGCCAGTAGTATGGGACAGGGAGGGTTCGAGCAGTACTTC. This encodes CASSMGQGGFEQYF.

The J gene is TRBJ2-5, the V gene TRBV12-3 or TRBV12-4, with a tentative D call TRBD1 (5 bases). V lost 6 bases, J lost 5 bases, and 13 bases lay in between. There are 13 residues in the CDR3. DNA for the CDR3: TGTGCCAGCAGCTTCCAGGGCGATGAGACCCAGTACTTC. It encodes CASSFQGDETQYF.

This clonotype was seen repeatedly, ten times or more. This sequence joins TRBV2 and TRBJ2-6; the D is unclear. The CDR3 spans 12 residues. Germline loops: CDR1 SNHLY, CDR2 FYNNEI. Deletions cut 8 bases from V and 2 bases from J, with 4 bases between. This CDR3 is CASCTGANVLTF. As DNA, the CDR3 is TGTGCCAGCTGCACTGGGGCCAACGTCCTGACTTTC.

Ten or more counts support this clonotype. The rearrangement joins TRBV7-2 to TRBJ1-4, with D possibly TRBD1 on 6 matching bases. The germline V gene has CDR1 SGHTA and CDR2 FQGNSA. V was clipped by 3 bases and J by 7 bases, with 15 bases between them. There are 15 residues in the CDR3. This chain's CDR3 is CASSLPQGHGEKLFF. The CDR3 region has the DNA TGTGCCAGCAGCTTGCCACAGGGACATGGTGAAAAACTGTTTTTT.

V usage is TRBV2 and J usage is TRBJ2-7, with a weak D call TRBD1 (7 bases). Germline-derived CDR1 and CDR2 are SNHLY and FYNNEI. The CDR3 is 14 amino acids. The ends were cut back, 2 bases at V and 5 bases at J, with 13 bases in the middle. The DNA for the CDR3 is TGTGCCAGCAGTGAATGGGGCAGGGGGGACGAGCAGTACTTC. Translated: CASSEWGRGDEQYF.